This TCR beta chain was sequenced for a study of early T cells in non-severe SARS-CoV-2 infection. Study summary: The input, bulk RNA from unsorted whole blood, was sequenced, and chains were unpaired.

Molecules of cDNA were individually given unique molecular identifiers that were attached to them. TCRdb re-derived calls from the 5' RACE reads in MiXCR, one entry per CDR3 protein. In the table there are over 30,000 distinct CDR3 sequences, about 4.7% of which are singletons. Study findings and constraints: Anti-spike CD8 specificities were favored by VDJdb matching, whose results missed private and CD4 specificities.

This clonotype was found many times. Its matching antigen is unknown. Trimming removed 5 bases at V and 3 bases at J, with 20 bases between. CDR3 length equals 16 residues. The germline V gene encodes CDR1 SGHAT and CDR2 FQNNGV. The sequence was collected from an adult who was a healthcare worker with PCR-confirmed SARS-CoV-2 infection or an uninfected control (not recorded which). V is TRBV11-2 and J is TRBJ2-7, with a weak D call TRBD1 (5 bases). Sequenced: whole blood. CDR3 nucleotides: TGTGCCAGCAGCGGACGGTTGGGGCCCCTCAGCTACGAGCAGTACTTC. It codes for CASSGRLGPLSYEQYF.